These 21 T cell receptor beta chains came from one sample sequenced in a study of lymphopenia after photon versus proton radiotherapy. The method was immunoSEQ multiplex PCR; TCRdb's version includes in-frame clones alone and lacks a portion of them. The table lists approximately 45,000 clones, over 75% of them singletons. The source was peripheral blood, collected from a patient treated with photon-based radiotherapy. The origin of the receptors is a man aged 40-55 years with gastric cancer.

This chain joins TRBV7-2 and TRBJ1-1; 7 bases agree with TRBD1. From germline, CDR1 is SGHTA and CDR2 FQGNSA. V was clipped by 5 bases and J by 0 bases; unmatched bases: 3. The CDR3 spans 14 residues. The CDR3 DNA reads TGTGCCAGCAGCCCGGGACAGATGAACACTGAAGCTTTCTTT. It yields the protein CASSPGQMNTEAFF. Supplemented by reference TRBV7-2 and TRBJ1-1, the full variable domain reads GAGVSQSPSNKVTEKGKDVELRCDPISGHTALYWYRQSLGQGLEFLIYFQGNSAPDKSGLPSDRFSAERTGGSVSTLTIQRTQQEDSAVYLCASSPGQMNTEAFFGQGTRLTVV.

V usage is TRBV6-5 and J usage is TRBJ1-1; the match to TRBD1 covers 7 bases. V was pared by 7 bases and J by 11 bases, with 7 bases of the junction left unmatched. Germline CDR1 reads MNHEY; CDR2 reads SVGAGI. The CDR3 is made up of 11 amino acids. The CDR3 nucleotides are TGTGCCAGCAAGGGGGCCACGACGGCTTTCTTT. This translates into CASKGATTAFF.

The chain is built from TRBV30 and TRBJ2-6; no firm D call. Trimming took off 7 bases at V and 0 bases at J, with 19 bases between the two ends. The CDR3 extends over 17 amino acids. Germline loops: CDR1 GTSNPN, CDR2 SVGIG (reference sequence). In nucleotides, the CDR3 is TGTGCCTCCACGCGGTCGGCATCCCGCTCTGGGGCCAACGTCCTGACTTTC. It specifies CASTRSASRSGANVLTF.

The chain carries TRBV4-3 and TRBJ2-7; possibly TRBD1 for D (5 bases). Germline V lookup: CDR1 LGHNA, CDR2 YSLEER. The CDR3 spans 14 residues. V dropped 3 bases and J dropped 4 bases, with 13 bases sitting between them. The CDR3 reads CASSQGYGAYEQYF. The CDR3, as DNA: TGCGCCAGCAGCCAGGGTTATGGGGCTTACGAGCAGTACTTC.

The chain is built from TRBV7-8 and TRBJ2-1; D uncertain. The CDR3 covers 16 residues. Germline V gene sequence: CDR1 SGHVS, CDR2 FQNEAQ. Trimming removed 1 base at V and 0 bases at J, with 10 bases between. The CDR3 reads CASSLDGVSSYNEQFF. The CDR3 DNA sequence: TGTGCCAGCAGCTTAGATGGTGTTAGCTCCTACAATGAGCAGTTCTTC.

This chain uses TRBV4-1 with TRBJ2-7, with no clear D. Trimming stripped 0 bases from V and 4 bases from J, with 13 bases between. CDR1 is MGHRA and CDR2 is YSYEKL in the germline V gene. This CDR3 has 15 amino acids. CDR3 sequence (DNA): TGCGCCAGCAGCCAAGATGAGACATCTTTATACGAGCAGTACTTC. Translating gives CASSQDETSLYEQYF.

The genes are TRBV9 and TRBJ1-2, with 8 bases matching TRBD1. Germline V gives CDR1 SGDLS, CDR2 YYNGEE. V dropped 4 bases and J dropped 7; count of bases not matched to a gene: 6. This CDR3 comprises 13 residues. The chain's CDR3 is CASSLTGAGGYTF. In DNA, the CDR3 is TGTGCCAGCAGCTTGACAGGGGCTGGTGGCTACACCTTC.

The genes are TRBV9 and TRBJ1-2; D perhaps matches TRBD1 (5 bases). The CDR3 spans 15 residues. The V and J ends lost 4 bases and 7 bases respectively, with 20 bases between them. The V gene's germline CDR1 is SGDLS and CDR2 YYNGEE. The CDR3 loop is CASSPLGVRPSGYTF. DNA of the CDR3: TGTGCCAGCAGCCCCCTGGGGGTACGGCCCTCTGGCTACACCTTC.

The V and J genes are TRBV10-3 and TRBJ2-5, with TRBD1 identical over 9 bases. This CDR3 has 13 residues. CDR1 ENHRY and CDR2 SYGVKD come from the germline V gene. V shed 6 bases and J 3 bases; nucleotides not matched to a gene: 2. The CDR3 here is CAIRQGAEETQYF. In DNA, the CDR3 is TGTGCCATCAGACAGGGGGCGGAAGAGACCCAGTACTTC.

Regarding this clone: The sample carries other DNA sequences with the same CDR3. This chain connects TRBV27 to TRBJ1-5; no clear D. CDR1 is MNHEY, CDR2 SMNVEV, per germline (reference sequence). This CDR3 is 15 amino acids long. Trimming removed 1 base from V and 1 base from J, with 8 bases in between. As DNA, the CDR3 is TGTGCCAGCAGTTTATATGGGGTGAGCAATCAGCCCCAGCATTTT. Translation: CASSLYGVSNQPQHF.

The rearrangement joins TRBV2 to TRBJ1-6, with D tentatively TRBD1 (5 bases). CDR1 and CDR2 (germline): SNHLY, FYNNEI. This CDR3 has 17 residues. The V gene lost 8 bases and the J gene lost 0 bases, with 17 bases spanning the gap. The CDR3 is CASQSGGQSSYNSPLHF. CDR3 DNA sequence: TGTGCCAGCCAGAGTGGGGGTCAAAGCTCCTATAATTCACCCCTCCACTTT. The variable domain in full, with the rest retrieved from reference TRBV2 and TRBJ1-6, is EPEVTQTPSHQVTQMGQEVILRCVPISNHLYFYWYRQILGQKVEFLVSFYNNEISEKSEIFDDQFSVERPDGSNFTLKIRSTKLEDSAMYFCASQSGGQSSYNSPLHFGNGTRLTVT.

The V call is TRBV6-5, the J call TRBJ2-5; D unclear. From germline, CDR1 is MNHEY and CDR2 SVGAGI. This CDR3 contains 14 residues. The germline V and J ends were trimmed by 6 bases and 4 bases, with 15 bases remaining between them. The CDR3 is CASSPGSWGETQYF. The CDR3 DNA follows: TGTGCCAGCAGCCCCGGGTCTTGGGGAGAGACCCAGTACTTC.

This CDR3 reads CASSHRPGPNGRTQYF. The CDR3 DNA sequence: TGCGCCAGCAGCCACCGCCCCGGGCCCAATGGACGGACCCAGTACTTC. This rearrangement joins TRBV4-1 to TRBJ2-5; no definite D call. The germline V and J ends were trimmed by 3 bases and 7 bases, with 21 bases remaining between them. The length of the CDR3 is 16 residues. Germline V lookup: CDR1 MGHRA, CDR2 YSYEKL.

This chain connects TRBV29-1 to TRBJ1-4; D is unresolved. Germline loops: CDR1 SQVTM, CDR2 ANQGSEA. The CDR3 is made up of 14 amino acids. The V end lost 6 bases, the J end lost 5 bases, and 16 bases lay between the germline ends. In nucleotides, the CDR3 is TGCAGCGTCCCAGGCCCGTCCCCAAATGAAAAACTGTTTTTT. It is translated as CSVPGPSPNEKLFF.

This chain connects TRBV2 to TRBJ2-2; weak D call: TRBD2 (5 bases). CDR1 SNHLY and CDR2 FYNNEI come from the germline V gene. V lost 6 bases to trimming and J lost 9 bases, with 17 bases between them. The CDR3 covers 14 residues. For the CDR3, the DNA is TGTGCCAGCAGAAGAGTTAGGACGGACTGGGAGCTGTTTTTT. Protein sequence: CASRRVRTDWELFF.

The chain is built from TRBV19 and TRBJ1-5; D is unclear. Between the trimmed V and J ends, which lost 6 bases and 5 bases, there was a span of 17 bases. There are 15 residues in the CDR3. From germline, CDR1 is LNHDA and CDR2 SQIVND (reference sequence). The CDR3 is CASSPLFGSHQPQHF. CDR3 coding DNA: TGTGCCAGTAGCCCCCTGTTTGGCAGCCATCAGCCCCAGCATTTT.

V gene TRBV5-4 combines with J gene TRBJ2-5, with D perhaps matching TRBD1 (6 bases). The end of the DNA aligns better with TRBJ2-7, so the J call may be wrong. CDR1 and CDR2 from the germline V gene are SGHNT and YYREEE (reference sequence). The CDR3 runs to 12 residues. CDR3 in DNA: TGTGCCAGCAGCACGGACAGCTACGAGCAGTACTTC. Its translation: CASSTDSYEQYF.

This chain uses TRBV5-1 with TRBJ1-4, with TRBD1 identical over 7 bases. Per the germline V gene, CDR1 is SGHRS and CDR2 is YFSETQ. V was clipped by 3 bases and J by 2 bases; unmatched bases: 7. This CDR3 comprises 16 residues. The CDR3 bases are TGCGCCAGCAGCTATACAGGGGAGAAGACTAATGAAAAACTGTTTTTT. This gives the protein CASSYTGEKTNEKLFF.

The chain uses TRBV4-1 and TRBJ1-4; the D gene is possibly TRBD1 (5 bases). There are 16 residues in the CDR3. Per germline, CDR1 MGHRA and CDR2 YSYEKL. Deletions cut 0 bases from V and 4 bases from J, with 12 bases between. CDR3 DNA sequence: TGCGCCAGCAGCCAAGATGGGAGGGGCCTTAATGAAAAACTGTTTTTT. Its protein is CASSQDGRGLNEKLFF.

This clone has a handful of counts. This chain uses TRBV19 with TRBJ2-7, with D possibly TRBD1 on 6 matching bases. The CDR3 is 14 residues long. V dropped 5 bases and J dropped 2 bases, with 13 bases sitting between them. Germline V gene lookup returns CDR1 LNHDA and CDR2 SQIVND (reference sequence). CDR3 sequence: CASSLPGQPYEQYF. The CDR3 bases are TGTGCCAGTAGTCTCCCCGGACAGCCCTACGAGCAGTACTTC. Drawing the rest from reference TRBV19 and TRBJ2-7, the complete variable domain is DGGITQSPKYLFRKEGQNVTLSCEQNLNHDAMYWYRQDPGQGLRLIYYSQIVNDFQKGDIAEGYSVSREKKESFPLTVTSAQKNPTAFYLCASSLPGQPYEQYFGPGTRLTVT.

The chain is built from TRBV11-2 and TRBJ2-2; no clear D. The V and J ends lost 7 bases and 1 base respectively, with 10 bases between them. Germline V gene sequence: CDR1 SGHAT, CDR2 FQNNGV. This CDR3 is 14 amino acids long. The CDR3 DNA is TGTGCCAGCAAAGACACGAGGAACACCGGGGAGCTGTTTTTT. Protein product: CASKDTRNTGELFF.